This T cell receptor (beta chain) was recorded in a study of blood T cells in healthy people across ages (dated by TCRdb to between 2014 and 2017). For the wider study: In model experiments, template switching captured roughly one uniquely barcoded TCR beta cDNA molecule for every two T cells. Using deep sequencing normalized with unique cDNA molecular identifiers, the study measured how TCR beta repertoire diversity changes with age. Using the same blood draw, the study looked at two additional independent replicas of 1 million unique cDNA reads for two donors, one aged 18 to 30 and the other aged 80 or older. Four age groups were formed from the donors: young (average 16 years), middle-aged (roughly 38), aged (around 62) and long-lived (less than 85). Study-wide findings and limitations: The long-lived group showed more naive CD4+ T cells, fewer expanded clones and increased TCR diversity than the aged group, suggesting age selection. Estimates of total diversity based on one million sequenced T cells were regarded as lower bounds and as underestimates. The CMV infection status of donors was not known, potentially confounding age-related changes in expanded clonotypes. As age increased, observed TCR beta diversity per million T cells dropped in a roughly linear way, and a significant reduction was already evident by age 40. Because profiling used bulk unsorted PBMCs, naive and antigen-experienced compartments could not be compared conclusively. The percentage of naive T cells measured by flow cytometry correlated strongly with observed TCR beta diversity.

The CDR1 and CDR2 encoded by the germline V gene are MNHNS and SASEGT. The CDR3 measures 15 amino acids from cysteine to phenylalanine. Of the read, only the CDR3 DNA is kept; its 45 bases are in frame from base 1. The donors were roughly 39 Caucasian individuals from Russia, aged roughly 6 to 95 years, who were systemically healthy. About 9.1 milliliters of peripheral blood were collected from each donor into EDTA-treated Vacutainer tubes. PBMCs were isolated by Ficoll-Paque density-gradient centrifugation, with at least 6 million obtained per sample. Trizol reagent was used to extract total RNA from PBMCs, with at least 6 micrograms per sample. For every donor, flow cytometry on a PBMC aliquot measured the percentage of naive CD45RAhigh/CD27high T cells. About this clonotype: Its antigen remains unidentified. The germline gene is not matched at one end of the junction; a read error may be the cause.

The library relied on 5' RACE. Sequencer: Illumina HiSeq 2500. A second PCR of roughly 6 to 11 cycles was run with a J-beta primer mix and a sample-barcoded 5' primer. A unique molecular identifier was introduced onto each TCR beta cDNA molecule by a template-switch 5' adaptor carrying 12 random nucleotides. Each sample yielded at least 2.5 million CDR3-containing paired-end reads. First-strand cDNA synthesis was performed from all RNA using the Mint cDNA synthesis kit, with priming by a TRBC-specific oligonucleotide. All cDNA was treated with uracil-DNA glycosylase and then went through a first 18-cycle PCR with the universal primers M1SS and BC2_uni_R. Per the original workflow: For normalization, 1 million high-quality reads were randomly selected from each sample, with every read carrying a distinct molecular identifier. Reads sharing molecular identifiers were discarded rather than binned into consensus sequences. MiTCR, set to a Q25 quality threshold and the strictest error-elimination algorithm, was used for CDR3 identification, clonotype clustering and error correction. A nonparametric unseen species model using Euler transformation provided a lower-bound estimate of total TCR beta diversity. TCRdb applied fastp at Q25 and MiXCR to the public reads, then kept only in-frame beta chains. One record per CDR3 amino acid sequence lists the most common genes and DNA. TCRdb, not the original authors, processed these V and J calls. This sample holds roughly 700,000 distinct CDR3 sequences; approximately 25% were observed only once. The ten largest make up 9% to 9.5% of the sample.

The same sample was also studied in work on T cells of mothers and their children. As that second paper reports: Nine systemically healthy Caucasian individuals served as donors, namely three mothers together with their six children. cDNA synthesis consumed the entire amount of extracted RNA, loaded at approximately 1.5 ug RNA in each 15 ul reaction. In the second PCR, the M1S primer added sample barcodes and 2-4 random nucleotides. Each mother yielded over 8.5 million TCR beta CDR3 reads and each child roughly 3 million reads. Thymic selection similarly shapes TCR recombination output in related and unrelated pairs, with minor effect from inherited differences. Normalized repertoire overlap was always slightly but never significantly higher in related than unrelated mother-child pairs. No persistent microchimeric T cell clones were detected, at a sensitivity of around 97 clones per million clonotypes. The study used deep NGS to compare TCR beta repertoires of mothers and children, seeking features distinguishing related mother-child pairs from unrelated individuals. On average, the children were around 11 +/- 4 years old, while the mothers were about 40 +/- 4 years old. After adapters were ligated using NEBNext reagents, the libraries underwent 100+100 nt paired-end sequencing on an Illumina HiSeq 2000. To prevent cross-contamination, the mother and child libraries were prepared a month apart and were sequenced in separate runs. For each donor, somewhere between about 450,000 and 2,200,000 distinct TCR beta clonotypes were identified. Naive TCR beta clonotypes were estimated from low-frequency clonotypes matched to each donor's FACS-determined naive share, without sorting.

Sequences were obtained from blood. The rearranged segments are TRBV6-1 and TRBJ2-1; 10 of the junction bases match TRBD2. The sequence derives from a boy aged 5-17 years in good health. The sequenced DNA: TGTGCCAGCAGTAAAGCGGGGGGGCCCTACAATGAGCAGTTCTTC. Translation gives CASSKAGGPYNEQFF.